This T cell receptor (beta chain) was found in a study of blood T cell repertoires in COVID-19 (dated by TCRdb to 2018 to 2021). For the study in its entirety: Samples covering the acute and convalescent phases of COVID-19 were provided by collaborators in the United States, Italy and Spain. Sample metadata almost always included a de-identified subject ID, COVID-19 status, age in years and sex. The dataset comprised deeply sampled blood TCRbeta repertoires from subjects exposed to, actively infected with, or recovered from COVID-19. The material from the prospective study consisted of cDNA or gDNA derived from T cells, B-cell-depleted T cells, or PBMCs. Samples came from the ongoing ImmuneRACE study (first 160 participants) plus 1,254 subjects from 6 global collaborators. Where available, HLA class I and class II types were obtained from metadata supplied by the sample provider rather than from assay-based typing. The repertoires were made available in a free public database intended to serve as a resource for research on the immune response to SARS-CoV-2.

There are 15 amino acids in the CDR3, from cysteine to phenylalanine inclusive. Only CDR3 DNA is held: 45 bases, read in frame from base 1. V ends up 4 bases short and J 1 base short, with an unmatched junction base count of 6. CDR1 and CDR2 were assigned from the germline V gene (reference sequence) as SGHNT and YYREEE. A word on this clone: It has no known antigen specificity. No base quality information exists; no much larger clone differs at one position.

What the authors observed across the whole study: The amount of clinical and demographic metadata varied by source and participant and was provided uncurated.

The immunoSEQ Assay, a bias-controlled multiplex PCR, was used to amplify TCRbeta CDR3 regions from genomic DNA. On the study's bioinformatics: Within the assay, amplification of reference gene primers was used to estimate how many nucleated cells each sample contained. To quantify the absolute abundance of each unique TCRbeta CDR3 rearrangement, sequence reads were collapsed and filtered. For each sample, productive Simpson clonality was calculated as the square root of Simpson's diversity index over productive rearrangements. TCRdb obtained this table from immuneACCESS and retained in-frame rearrangements with V and J assigned. These tables miss some clones; where compared with another copy, unresolved V genes account for less than half of the shortfall, and the remainder is unexplained. Clone size and the V and J calls come from that table; the DNA yielded D and trimming. The sample contains 32,000 or so clones, about 90% of them found a single time. The top ten clonotypes cover roughly 6.2% of the sample.

The collaborating institutions used their own protocols to collect whole blood in K2EDTA tubes. Collaborator samples were shipped for TCRbeta analysis as frozen whole blood, isolated PBMCs, or DNA extracted from either sample type. Material: peripheral blood. This receptor was identified in a human donor in a cohort sampled during active COVID-19. The chain uses TRBV5-4 and TRBJ1-1; a stretch of 8 junction bases matches TRBD1. The DNA reads TGTGCCAGCAGCGATCGACAGGGGAGGAACACTGAAGCTTTCTTT. Its coded protein is CASSDRQGRNTEAFF.